This TCR beta chain was sequenced in a study of T cells in Graves' hyperthyroidism and ophthalmopathy. Study background: Peripheral blood specimens were obtained at initial diagnosis, prior to any treatment.

This clonotype has at least ten counts. Its antigen remains unknown. V shed 4 bases and J shed 8 bases, with 11 bases lying between them. Per germline, CDR1 MNHNS and CDR2 SASEGT. CDR3 length equals 12 residues. The study's findings and limits: Blood also showed most of the thyroid clonotypes that were expanded above 0.001.

Used for diagnoses were clinical symptoms, serum thyroxine and TRAb, thyroid ultrasound and orbital computed tomography. The investigators amplified TCR beta CDR3 regions from RNA transcripts. First-round RT-PCR of the TCR CDR3 relied on the HTBI primer set. TCRdb re-analysed the multiplex PCR reads in MiXCR, keeping a single row per CDR3 protein. The data contain around 300,000 distinct CDR3 sequences, roughly 15% of them singletons. The chain is built from TRBV6-1 and TRBJ2-5, with D unresolved. The specimen sequenced was blood. This TCR was sampled from a woman in her thirties or forties with Graves' ophthalmopathy. The CDR3 nucleotides are TGTGCCAGCAGTGCGTTGGTACCCACCCAGTACTTC. Amino acid sequence: CASSALVPTQYF.